The present T cell receptor (beta chain) was sequenced within a study of blood T cell repertoires in COVID-19. Study background: COVID-19 samples from acute and convalescent phases originated in the United States, Italy and Spain.

In the authors' methods: Amplifying reference gene primers gave estimates of nucleated cell counts. Measured with immunoSEQ multiplex PCR; TCRdb has only the in-frame clones, and not every one. The V and J calls and the clone size are those of that table, but D and trimming were determined from the DNA. The table lists approximately 100,000 clones, roughly 82% of them singletons. This CDR3 spans 13 amino acids. Germline V lookup: CDR1 WNHNN, CDR2 SYGVQD (reference sequence). The clonotype was recovered from a man between 60 and 70 years old with acute or convalescent COVID-19. The gene calls are TRBV10-1 and TRBJ1-2; 7 positions match TRBD1. Specimen: peripheral blood. CDR3 sequence (DNA): TGCGCTAGGGGGCCACGGGACACGAATGGCTACACCTTC. Residues: CARGPRDTNGYTF.